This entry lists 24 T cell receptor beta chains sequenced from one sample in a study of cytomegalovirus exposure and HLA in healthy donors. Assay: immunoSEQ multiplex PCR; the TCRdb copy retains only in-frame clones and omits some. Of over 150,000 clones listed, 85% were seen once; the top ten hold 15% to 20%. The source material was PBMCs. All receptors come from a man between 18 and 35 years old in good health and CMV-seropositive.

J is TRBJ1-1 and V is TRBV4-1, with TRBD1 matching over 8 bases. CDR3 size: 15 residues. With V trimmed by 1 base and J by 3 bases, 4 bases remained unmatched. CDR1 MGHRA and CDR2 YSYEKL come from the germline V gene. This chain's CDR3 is CASSQVQGGDTEAFF. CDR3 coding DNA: TGCGCCAGCAGCCAAGTACAGGGGGGGGACACTGAAGCTTTCTTT.

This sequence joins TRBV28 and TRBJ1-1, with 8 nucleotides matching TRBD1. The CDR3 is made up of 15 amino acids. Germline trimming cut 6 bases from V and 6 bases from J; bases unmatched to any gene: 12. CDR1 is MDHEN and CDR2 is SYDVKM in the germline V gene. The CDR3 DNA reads TGTGCCAGCAGCCGCCAACAGGGGGTTATCGCTGAAGCTTTCTTT. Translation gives CASSRQQGVIAEAFF.

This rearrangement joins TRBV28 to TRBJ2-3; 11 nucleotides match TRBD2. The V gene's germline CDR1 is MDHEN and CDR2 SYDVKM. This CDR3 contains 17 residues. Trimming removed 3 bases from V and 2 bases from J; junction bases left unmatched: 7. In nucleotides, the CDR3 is TGTGCCAGCAGTTTTACCACTAGCGGGGGCCCCACAGATACGCAGTATTTT. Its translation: CASSFTTSGGPTDTQYF.

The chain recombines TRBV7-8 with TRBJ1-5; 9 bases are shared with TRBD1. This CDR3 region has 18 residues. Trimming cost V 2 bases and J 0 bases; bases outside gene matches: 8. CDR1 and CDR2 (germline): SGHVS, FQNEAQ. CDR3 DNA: TGTGCCAGCAGCTTAAGACAGGGGGGTGGATATAGCAATCAGCCCCAGCATTTT. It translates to CASSLRQGGGYSNQPQHF.

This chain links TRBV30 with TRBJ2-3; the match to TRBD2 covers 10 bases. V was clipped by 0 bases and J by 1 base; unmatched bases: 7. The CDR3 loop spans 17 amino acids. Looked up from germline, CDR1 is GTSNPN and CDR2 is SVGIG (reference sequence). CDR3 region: CAWSVRGLAGGTDTQYF. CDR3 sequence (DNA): TGTGCCTGGAGTGTACGGGGGCTAGCGGGGGGCACAGATACGCAGTATTTT.

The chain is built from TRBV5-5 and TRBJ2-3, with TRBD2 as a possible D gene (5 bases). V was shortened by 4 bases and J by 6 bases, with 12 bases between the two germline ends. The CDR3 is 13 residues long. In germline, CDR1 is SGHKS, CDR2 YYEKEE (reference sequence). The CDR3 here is CASSREGGDTQYF. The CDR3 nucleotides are TGTGCCAGCAGCCGAGAGGGCGGGGATACGCAGTATTTT.

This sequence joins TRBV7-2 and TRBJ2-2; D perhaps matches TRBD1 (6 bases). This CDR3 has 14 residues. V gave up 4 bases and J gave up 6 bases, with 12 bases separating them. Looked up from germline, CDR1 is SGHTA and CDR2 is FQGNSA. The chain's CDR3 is CASSSQGRAGELFF. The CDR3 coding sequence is TGTGCCAGCAGCTCACAGGGTAGGGCCGGGGAGCTGTTTTTT.

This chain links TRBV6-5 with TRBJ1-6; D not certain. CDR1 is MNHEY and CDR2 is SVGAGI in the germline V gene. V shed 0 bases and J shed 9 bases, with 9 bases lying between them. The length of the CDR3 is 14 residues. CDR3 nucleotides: TGTGCCAGCAGTTACTCCGGCCGGGGTTCACCCCTCCACTTT. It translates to CASSYSGRGSPLHF.

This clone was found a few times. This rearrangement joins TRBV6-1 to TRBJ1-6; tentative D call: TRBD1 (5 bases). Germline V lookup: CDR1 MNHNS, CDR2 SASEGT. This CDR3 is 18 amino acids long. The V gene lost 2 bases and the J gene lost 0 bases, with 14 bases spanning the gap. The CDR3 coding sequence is TGTGCCAGCAGTGAACTGGACACCGGATTCTCCTATAATTCACCCCTCCACTTT. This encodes CASSELDTGFSYNSPLHF.

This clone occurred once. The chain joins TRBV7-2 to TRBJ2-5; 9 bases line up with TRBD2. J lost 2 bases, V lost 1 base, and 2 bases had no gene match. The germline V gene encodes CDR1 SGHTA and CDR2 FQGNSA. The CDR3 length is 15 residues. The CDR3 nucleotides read TGTGCCAGCAGCTTAGGGGCGGGAGGGCAAGAGACCCAGTACTTC. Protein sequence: CASSLGAGGQETQYF.

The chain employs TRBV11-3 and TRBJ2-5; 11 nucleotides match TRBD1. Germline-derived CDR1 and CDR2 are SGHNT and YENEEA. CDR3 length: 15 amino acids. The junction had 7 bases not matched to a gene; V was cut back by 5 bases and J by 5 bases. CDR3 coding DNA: TGTGCCAGCAGCGCGCGGACAGGGGGCGTGGAGACCCAGTACTTC. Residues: CASSARTGGVETQYF.

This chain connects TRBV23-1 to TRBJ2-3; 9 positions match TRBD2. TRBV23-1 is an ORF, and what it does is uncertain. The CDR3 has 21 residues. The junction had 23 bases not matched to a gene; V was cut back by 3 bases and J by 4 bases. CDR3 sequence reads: CASSQKKELAGPYSTPDTQYF. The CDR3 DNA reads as TGCGCCAGCAGTCAGAAAAAAGAACTAGCGGGCCCCTACAGTACCCCAGATACGCAGTATTTT.

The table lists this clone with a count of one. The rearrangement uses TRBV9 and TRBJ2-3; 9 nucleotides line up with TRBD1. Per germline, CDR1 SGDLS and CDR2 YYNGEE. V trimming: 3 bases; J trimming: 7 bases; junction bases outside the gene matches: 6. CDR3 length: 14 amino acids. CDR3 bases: TGTGCCAGCAGCGCCACAGGGGGCGCAAATACGCAGTATTTT. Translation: CASSATGGANTQYF.

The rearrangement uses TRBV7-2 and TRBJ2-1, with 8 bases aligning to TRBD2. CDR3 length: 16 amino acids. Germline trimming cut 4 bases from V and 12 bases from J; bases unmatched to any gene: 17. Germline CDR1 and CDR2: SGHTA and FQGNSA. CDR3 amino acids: CASSSSRAGGLGVQFF. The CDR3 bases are TGTGCCAGCAGCTCCTCCCGTGCGGGGGGCCTAGGTGTGCAGTTCTTC. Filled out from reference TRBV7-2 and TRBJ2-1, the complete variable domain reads GAGVSQSPSNKVTEKGKDVELRCDPISGHTALYWYRQSLGQGLEFLIYFQGNSAPDKSGLPSDRFSAERTGGSVSTLTIQRTQQEDSAVYLCASSSSRAGGLGVQFFGPGTRLTVL.

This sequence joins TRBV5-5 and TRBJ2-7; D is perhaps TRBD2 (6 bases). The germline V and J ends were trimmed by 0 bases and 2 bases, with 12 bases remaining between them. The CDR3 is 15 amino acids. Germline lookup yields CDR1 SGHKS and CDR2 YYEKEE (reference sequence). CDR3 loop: CASSLGPPGAYEQYF. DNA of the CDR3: TGTGCCAGCAGCTTGGGGCCCCCGGGGGCCTACGAGCAGTACTTC.

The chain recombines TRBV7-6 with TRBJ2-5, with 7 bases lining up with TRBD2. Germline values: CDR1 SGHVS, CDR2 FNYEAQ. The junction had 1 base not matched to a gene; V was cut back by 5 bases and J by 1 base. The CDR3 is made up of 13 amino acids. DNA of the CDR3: TGTGCCAGCAGCCCGGGGGGCCAAGAGACCCAGTACTTC. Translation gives CASSPGGQETQYF.

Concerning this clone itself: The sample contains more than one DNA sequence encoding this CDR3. DNA for the CDR3: TGTGCCAGCAGCTTAGGGGGCTCGGGAAACACCATATATTTT. Amino acid sequence: CASSLGGSGNTIYF. The chain uses TRBV7-9 and TRBJ1-3, with D possibly TRBD1 on 5 matching bases. The V gene's germline CDR1 is SEHNR and CDR2 FQNEAQ (reference sequence). V was pared by 1 base and J by 4 bases, with 8 bases between. There are 14 residues in the CDR3.

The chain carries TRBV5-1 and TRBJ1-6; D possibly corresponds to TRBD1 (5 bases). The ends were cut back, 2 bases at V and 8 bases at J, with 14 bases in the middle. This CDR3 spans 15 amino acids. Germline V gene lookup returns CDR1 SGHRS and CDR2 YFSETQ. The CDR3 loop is CASSFGQGGDSPLHF. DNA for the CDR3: TGCGCCAGCAGCTTCGGGCAGGGCGGAGATTCACCCCTCCACTTT.

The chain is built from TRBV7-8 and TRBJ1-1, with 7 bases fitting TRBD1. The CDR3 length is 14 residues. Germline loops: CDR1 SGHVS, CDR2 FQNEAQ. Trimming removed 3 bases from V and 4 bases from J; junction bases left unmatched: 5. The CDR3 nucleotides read TGTGCCAGCAGCTTGGAGGGGGCCAGCACTGAAGCTTTCTTT. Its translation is CASSLEGASTEAFF. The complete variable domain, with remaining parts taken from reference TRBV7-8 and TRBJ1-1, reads GAGVSQSPRYKVAKRGQDVALRCDPISGHVSLFWYQQALGQGPEFLTYFQNEAQLDKSGLPSDRFFAERPEGSVSTLKIQRTQQEDSAVYLCASSLEGASTEAFFGQGTRLTVV.

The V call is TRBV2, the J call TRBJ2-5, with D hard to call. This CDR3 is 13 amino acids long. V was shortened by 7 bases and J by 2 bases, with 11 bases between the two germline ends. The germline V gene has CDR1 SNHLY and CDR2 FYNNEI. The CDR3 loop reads CASTSGRQETQYF. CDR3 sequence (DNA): TGTGCCAGCACGTCAGGCCGACAAGAGACCCAGTACTTC.

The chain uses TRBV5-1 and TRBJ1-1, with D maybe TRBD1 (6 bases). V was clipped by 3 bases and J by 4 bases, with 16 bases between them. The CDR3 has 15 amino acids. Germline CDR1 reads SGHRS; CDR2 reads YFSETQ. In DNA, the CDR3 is TGCGCCAGCAGCTCCAGTGAGGGGGGGGGCACTGAAGCTTTCTTT. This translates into CASSSSEGGGTEAFF.

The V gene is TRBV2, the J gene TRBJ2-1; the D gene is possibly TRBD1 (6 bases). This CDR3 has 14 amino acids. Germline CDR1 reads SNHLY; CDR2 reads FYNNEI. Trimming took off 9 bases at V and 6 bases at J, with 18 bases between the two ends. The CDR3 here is CASTGSPFSNEQFF. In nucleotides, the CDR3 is TGTGCCAGTACAGGGTCCCCTTTTTCCAATGAGCAGTTCTTC.

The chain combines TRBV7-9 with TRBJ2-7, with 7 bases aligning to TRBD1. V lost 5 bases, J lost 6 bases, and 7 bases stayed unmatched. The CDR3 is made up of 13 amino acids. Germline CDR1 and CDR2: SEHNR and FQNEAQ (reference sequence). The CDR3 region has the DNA TGTGCCAGCAGCCTCTTGGGACAGCTCGAGCAGTACTTC. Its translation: CASSLLGQLEQYF.

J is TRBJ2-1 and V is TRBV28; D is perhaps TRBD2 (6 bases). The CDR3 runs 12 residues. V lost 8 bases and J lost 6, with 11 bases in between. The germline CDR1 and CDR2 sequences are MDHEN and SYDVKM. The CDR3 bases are TGTGCCAGCCAGGTAGCGGCCAATGAGCAGTTCTTC. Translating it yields CASQVAANEQFF.